The TCR beta chain under discussion was sequenced for a study of cytomegalovirus exposure and HLA in healthy donors. Losses at the gene ends were 4 bases for V and 3 bases for J; bases not matched to a gene: 2. Germline lookup yields CDR1 SNHLY and CDR2 FYNNEI. The CDR3 has 13 residues. Amplification used 60 Vbeta primers and 13 Jbeta primers. Libraries were prepared by immunoSEQ multiplex PCR; TCRdb keeps only in-frame clonotypes and omits some of them. In the table there are about 160,000 clones, more than 75% of which are singletons. General observations from the study: Cytomegalovirus association was listed for 150 or so TCR beta chains. In a later analysis, CMV-associated beta chains were mostly HLA-associated, it appeared.

With regard to this clone: Its matching antigen is unknown.

The clonotype comes from a girl between 10 and 17 years old in good health and CMV-seropositive. The chain uses TRBV2 and TRBJ1-1; 7 nucleotides agree with TRBD1. The sample taken for sequencing was PBMCs. The CDR3 region is CASSGQGDTEAFF. CDR3 coding DNA: TGTGCCAGCAGTGGACAGGGAGACACTGAAGCTTTCTTT.